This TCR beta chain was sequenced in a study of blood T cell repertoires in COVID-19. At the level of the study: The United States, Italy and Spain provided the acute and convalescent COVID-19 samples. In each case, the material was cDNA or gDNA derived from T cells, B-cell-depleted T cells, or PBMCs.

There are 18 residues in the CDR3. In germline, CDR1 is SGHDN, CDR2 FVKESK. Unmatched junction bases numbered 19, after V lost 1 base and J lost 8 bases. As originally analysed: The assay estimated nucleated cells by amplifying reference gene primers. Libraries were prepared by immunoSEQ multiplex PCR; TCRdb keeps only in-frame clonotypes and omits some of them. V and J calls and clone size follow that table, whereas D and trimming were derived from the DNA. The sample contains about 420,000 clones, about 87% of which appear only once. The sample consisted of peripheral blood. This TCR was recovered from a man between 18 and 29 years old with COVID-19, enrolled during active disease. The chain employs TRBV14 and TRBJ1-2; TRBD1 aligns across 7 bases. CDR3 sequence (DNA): TGTGCCAGCAGCCAAGCCTTGTTCTATCTCGTGGACAGGTGGGGCTACACCTTC. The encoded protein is CASSQALFYLVDRWGYTF. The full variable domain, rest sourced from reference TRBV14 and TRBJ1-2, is EAGVTQFPSHSVIEKGQTVTLRCDPISGHDNLYWYRRVMGKEIKFLLHFVKESKQDESGMPNNRFLAERTGGTYSTLKVQPAELEDSGVYFCASSQALFYLVDRWGYTFGSGTRLTVV.